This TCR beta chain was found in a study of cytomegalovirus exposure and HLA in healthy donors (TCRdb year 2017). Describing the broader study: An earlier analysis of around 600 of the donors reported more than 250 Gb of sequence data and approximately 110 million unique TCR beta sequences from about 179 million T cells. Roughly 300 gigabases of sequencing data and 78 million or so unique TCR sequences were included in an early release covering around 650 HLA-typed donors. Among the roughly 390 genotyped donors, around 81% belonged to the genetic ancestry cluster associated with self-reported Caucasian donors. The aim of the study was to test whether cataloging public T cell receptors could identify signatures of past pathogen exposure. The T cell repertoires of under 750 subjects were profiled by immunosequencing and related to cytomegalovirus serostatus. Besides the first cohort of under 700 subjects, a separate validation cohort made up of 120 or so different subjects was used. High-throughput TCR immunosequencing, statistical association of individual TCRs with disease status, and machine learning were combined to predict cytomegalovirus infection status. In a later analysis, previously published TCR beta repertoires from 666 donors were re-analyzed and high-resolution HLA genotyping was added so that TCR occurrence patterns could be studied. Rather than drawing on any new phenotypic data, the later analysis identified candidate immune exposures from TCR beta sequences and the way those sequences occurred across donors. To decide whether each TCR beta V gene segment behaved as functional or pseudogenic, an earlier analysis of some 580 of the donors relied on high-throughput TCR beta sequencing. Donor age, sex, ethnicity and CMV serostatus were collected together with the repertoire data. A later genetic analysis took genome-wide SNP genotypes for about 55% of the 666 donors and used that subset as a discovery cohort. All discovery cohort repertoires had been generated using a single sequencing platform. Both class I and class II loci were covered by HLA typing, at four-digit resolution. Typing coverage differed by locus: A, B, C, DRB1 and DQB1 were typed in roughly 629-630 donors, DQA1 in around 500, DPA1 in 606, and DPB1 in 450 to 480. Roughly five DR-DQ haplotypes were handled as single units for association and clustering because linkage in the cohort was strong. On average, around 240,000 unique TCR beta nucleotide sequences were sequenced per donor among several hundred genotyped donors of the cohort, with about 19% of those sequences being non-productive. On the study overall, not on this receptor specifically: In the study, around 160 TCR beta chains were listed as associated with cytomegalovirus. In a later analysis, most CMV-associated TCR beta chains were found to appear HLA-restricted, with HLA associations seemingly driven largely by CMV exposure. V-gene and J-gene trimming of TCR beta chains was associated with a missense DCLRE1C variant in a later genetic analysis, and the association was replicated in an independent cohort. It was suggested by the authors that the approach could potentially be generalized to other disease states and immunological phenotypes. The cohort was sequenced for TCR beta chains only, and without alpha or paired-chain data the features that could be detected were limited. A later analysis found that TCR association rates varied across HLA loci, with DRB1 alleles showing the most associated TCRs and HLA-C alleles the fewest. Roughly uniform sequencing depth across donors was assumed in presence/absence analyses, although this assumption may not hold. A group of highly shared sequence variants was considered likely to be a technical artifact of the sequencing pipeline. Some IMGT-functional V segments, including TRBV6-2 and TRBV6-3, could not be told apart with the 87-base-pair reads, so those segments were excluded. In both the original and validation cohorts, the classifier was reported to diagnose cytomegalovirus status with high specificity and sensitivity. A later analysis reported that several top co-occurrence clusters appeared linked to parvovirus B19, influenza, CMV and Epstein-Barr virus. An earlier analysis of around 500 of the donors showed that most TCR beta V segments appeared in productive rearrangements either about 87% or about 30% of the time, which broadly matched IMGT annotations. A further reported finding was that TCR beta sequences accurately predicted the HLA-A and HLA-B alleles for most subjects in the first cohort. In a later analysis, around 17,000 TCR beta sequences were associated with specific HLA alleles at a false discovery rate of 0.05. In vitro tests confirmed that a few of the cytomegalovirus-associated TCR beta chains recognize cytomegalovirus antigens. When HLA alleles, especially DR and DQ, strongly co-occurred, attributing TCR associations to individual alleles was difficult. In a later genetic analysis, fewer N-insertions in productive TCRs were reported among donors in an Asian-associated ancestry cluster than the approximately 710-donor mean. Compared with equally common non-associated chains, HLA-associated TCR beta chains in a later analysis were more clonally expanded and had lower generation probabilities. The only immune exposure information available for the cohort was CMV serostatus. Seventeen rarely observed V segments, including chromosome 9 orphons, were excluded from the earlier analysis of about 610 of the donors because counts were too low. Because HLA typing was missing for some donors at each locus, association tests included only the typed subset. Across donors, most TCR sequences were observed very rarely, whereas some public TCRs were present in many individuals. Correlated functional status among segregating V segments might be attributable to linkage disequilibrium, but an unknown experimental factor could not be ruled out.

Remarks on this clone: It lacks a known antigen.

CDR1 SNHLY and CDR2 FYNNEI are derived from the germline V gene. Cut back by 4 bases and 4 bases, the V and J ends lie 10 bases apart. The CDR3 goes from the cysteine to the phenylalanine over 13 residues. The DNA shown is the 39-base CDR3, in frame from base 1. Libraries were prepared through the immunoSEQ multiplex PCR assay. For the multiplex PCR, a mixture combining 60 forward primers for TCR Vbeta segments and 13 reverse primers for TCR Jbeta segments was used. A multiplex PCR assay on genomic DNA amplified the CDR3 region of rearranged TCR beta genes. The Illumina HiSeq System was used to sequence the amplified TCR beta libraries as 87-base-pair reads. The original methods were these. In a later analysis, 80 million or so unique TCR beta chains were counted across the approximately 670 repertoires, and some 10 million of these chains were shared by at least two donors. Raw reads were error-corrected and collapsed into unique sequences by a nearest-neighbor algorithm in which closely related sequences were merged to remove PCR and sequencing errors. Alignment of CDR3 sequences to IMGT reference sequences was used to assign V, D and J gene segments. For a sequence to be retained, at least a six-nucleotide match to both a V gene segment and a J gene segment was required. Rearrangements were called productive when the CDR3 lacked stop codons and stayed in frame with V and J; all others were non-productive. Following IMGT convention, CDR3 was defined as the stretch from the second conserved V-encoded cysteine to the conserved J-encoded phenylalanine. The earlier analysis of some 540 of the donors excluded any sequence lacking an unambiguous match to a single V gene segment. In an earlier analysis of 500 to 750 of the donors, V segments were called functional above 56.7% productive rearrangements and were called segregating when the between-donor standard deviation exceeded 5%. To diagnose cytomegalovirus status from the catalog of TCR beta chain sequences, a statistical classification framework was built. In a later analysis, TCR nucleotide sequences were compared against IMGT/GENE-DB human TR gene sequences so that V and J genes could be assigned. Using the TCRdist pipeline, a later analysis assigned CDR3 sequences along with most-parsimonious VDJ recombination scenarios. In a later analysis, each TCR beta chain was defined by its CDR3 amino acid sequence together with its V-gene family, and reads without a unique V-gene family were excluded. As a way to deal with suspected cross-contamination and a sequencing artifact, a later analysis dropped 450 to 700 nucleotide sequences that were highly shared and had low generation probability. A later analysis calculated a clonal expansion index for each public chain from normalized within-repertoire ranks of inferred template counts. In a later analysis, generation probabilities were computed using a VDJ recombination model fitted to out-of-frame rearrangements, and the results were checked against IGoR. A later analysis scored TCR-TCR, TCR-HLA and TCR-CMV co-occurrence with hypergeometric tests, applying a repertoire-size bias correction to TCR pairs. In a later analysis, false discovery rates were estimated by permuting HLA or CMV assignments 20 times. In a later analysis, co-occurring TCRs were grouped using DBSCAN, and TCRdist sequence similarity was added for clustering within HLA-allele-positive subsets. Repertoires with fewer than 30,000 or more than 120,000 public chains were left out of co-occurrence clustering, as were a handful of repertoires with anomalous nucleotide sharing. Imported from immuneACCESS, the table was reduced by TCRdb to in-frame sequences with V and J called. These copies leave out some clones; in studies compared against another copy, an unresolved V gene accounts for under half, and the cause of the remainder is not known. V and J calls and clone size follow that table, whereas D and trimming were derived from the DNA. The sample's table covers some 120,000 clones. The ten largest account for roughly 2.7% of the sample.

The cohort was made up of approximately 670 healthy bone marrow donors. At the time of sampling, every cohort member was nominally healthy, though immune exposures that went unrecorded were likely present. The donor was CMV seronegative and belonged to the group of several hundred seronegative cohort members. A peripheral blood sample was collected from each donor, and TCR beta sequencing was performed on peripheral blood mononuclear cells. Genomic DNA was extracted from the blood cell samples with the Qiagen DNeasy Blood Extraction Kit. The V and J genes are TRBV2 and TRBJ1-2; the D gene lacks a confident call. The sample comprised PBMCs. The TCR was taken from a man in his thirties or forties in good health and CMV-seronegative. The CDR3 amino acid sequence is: CASSGETSYGYTF. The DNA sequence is TGTGCCAGCAGTGGGGAGACAAGCTATGGCTACACCTTC.